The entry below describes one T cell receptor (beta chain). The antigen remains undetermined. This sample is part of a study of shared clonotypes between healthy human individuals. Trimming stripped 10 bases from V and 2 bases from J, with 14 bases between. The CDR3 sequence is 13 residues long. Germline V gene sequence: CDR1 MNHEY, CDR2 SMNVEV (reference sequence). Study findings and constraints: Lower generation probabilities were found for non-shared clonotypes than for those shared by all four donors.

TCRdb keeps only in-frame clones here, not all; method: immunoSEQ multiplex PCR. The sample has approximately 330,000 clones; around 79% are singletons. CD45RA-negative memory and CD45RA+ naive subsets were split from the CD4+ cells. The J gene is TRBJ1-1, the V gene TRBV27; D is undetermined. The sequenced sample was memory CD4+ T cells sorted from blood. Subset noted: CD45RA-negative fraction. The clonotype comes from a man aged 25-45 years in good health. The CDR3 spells CATRRVLNTEAFF. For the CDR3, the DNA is TGTGCCACCCGTAGGGTTCTAAACACTGAAGCTTTCTTT.